The 7 T cell receptor beta chains below come from one sample, sequenced in a study of blood T cell repertoires in COVID-19. Sequencing used immunoSEQ multiplex PCR; TCRdb keeps in-frame clones, though not all of them. Found here are 200,000 to 300,000 clones, roughly 89% of them singletons; the top ten hold approximately 1.4%. The material sequenced was peripheral blood. These receptors were collected from a woman in her thirties or forties who had recovered from COVID-19.

The gene calls are TRBV7-6 and TRBJ2-1; 9 bases map to TRBD2. Trimming removed 5 bases from V and 8 bases from J; junction bases left unmatched: 10. The CDR3 extends over 15 amino acids. Germline CDR1 and CDR2: SGHVS and FNYEAQ. CDR3 in DNA: TGTGCCAGCAGCGCCCCCGGCGGGGGGGCCTATGAGCAGTTCTTC. Amino acid sequence: CASSAPGGGAYEQFF.

The chain carries TRBV7-9 and TRBJ1-1, with D hard to call. This CDR3 has 13 amino acids. Trimming left V 5 bases short and J 7 bases short, with 14 bases between. Germline V gene data show CDR1 as SEHNR and CDR2 as FQNEAQ (reference sequence). The chain's CDR3 is CASSISPSGEAFF. The CDR3 coding sequence is TGTGCCAGCAGCATAAGCCCAAGTGGTGAAGCTTTCTTT.

The chain links TRBV7-9 to TRBJ2-7, with D possibly TRBD1 on 5 matching bases. The length of the CDR3 is 16 residues. The V end was cut by 5 bases, the J end by 3 bases, with 20 bases between. In germline, CDR1 is SEHNR, CDR2 FQNEAQ (reference sequence). This chain's CDR3 is CASSARAGRAVYEQYF. Here the CDR3 DNA reads TGTGCCAGCAGCGCCAGGGCAGGGCGAGCCGTCTACGAGCAGTACTTC.

This clone was seen only once. The V gene is TRBV29-1, the J gene TRBJ2-4; D may be TRBD1 (6 bases). Looked up from germline, CDR1 is SQVTM and CDR2 is ANQGSEA. Trimming pared 6 bases from V and 0 bases from J, leaving 24 bases between. The CDR3 has 18 residues. CDR3 sequence reads: CSVAHGGAPGVAKNIQYF. Here the CDR3 DNA reads TGCAGCGTCGCCCACGGTGGGGCCCCAGGGGTAGCCAAAAACATTCAGTACTTC.

The chain carries TRBV7-9 and TRBJ2-1; a possible D gene is TRBD1 (5 bases). Trimming stripped 2 bases from V and 3 bases from J, with 14 bases between. The CDR3 length is 16 residues. CDR1 is SEHNR, CDR2 FQNEAQ, per germline (reference sequence). Here the CDR3 reads CASSLLEGVHYNEQFF. CDR3 coding DNA: TGTGCCAGCAGCTTATTGGAAGGGGTTCACTACAATGAGCAGTTCTTC.

V usage is TRBV19 and J usage is TRBJ2-2, with D possibly being TRBD1 (6 bases). Trimming stripped 3 bases from V and 7 bases from J, with 12 bases between. CDR1 LNHDA and CDR2 SQIVND come from the germline V gene (reference sequence). The CDR3 covers 14 residues. CDR3 DNA: TGTGCCAGTAGTATTGCAGGGGTGAGCGGGGAGCTGTTTTTT. Translation: CASSIAGVSGELFF.

The chain links TRBV6-1 to TRBJ1-5; tentatively, D is TRBD1 (6 bases). Germline V gene sequence: CDR1 MNHNS, CDR2 SASEGT. The CDR3 is made up of 16 amino acids. The V end lost 3 bases, the J end lost 6 bases, and 18 bases lay between the germline ends. This CDR3 reads CASSEDRQAVGQPQHF. In DNA form, the CDR3 reads TGTGCCAGCAGTGAGGATAGACAGGCCGTTGGTCAGCCCCAGCATTTT.